Presented here are 11 T cell receptor beta chains from one specimen sequenced in a study of blood T cell repertoires in COVID-19. Method: immunoSEQ multiplex PCR; TCRdb's copy keeps in-frame clones and lacks some. Of approximately 69,000 clones listed, over 65% were seen once; the top ten hold about 18%. The sample taken for sequencing was peripheral blood. These receptors came from a woman of 80 years or more with acute or convalescent COVID-19.

This chain links TRBV10-2 with TRBJ2-1; 7 bases align to TRBD2. Germline lookup yields CDR1 WSHSY and CDR2 SAAADI. The V and J ends lost 6 bases and 9 bases, in that order; junction bases with no gene match: 11. The CDR3 is 14 amino acids. CDR3: CASSTTSPEGEQFF. DNA of the CDR3: TGCGCCAGCAGCACGACTAGCCCCGAGGGTGAGCAGTTCTTC.

The chain recombines TRBV24-1 with TRBJ2-1; maybe TRBD1 (5 bases). The V end lost 3 bases, the J end lost 6 bases, and 23 bases lay between the germline ends. This CDR3 comprises 18 residues. The germline V gene encodes CDR1 KGHDR and CDR2 SFDVKD. Written as DNA, the CDR3 is TGTGCCACCAGTGATCCTACGACTCGTGACCATAGGGGCAATGAGCAGTTCTTC. Its protein product is CATSDPTTRDHRGNEQFF.

V is TRBV18 and J is TRBJ1-2; 12 bases line up with TRBD1. The germline CDR1 and CDR2 sequences are KGHSH and LQKENI. There are 15 residues in the CDR3. V was pared by 3 bases and J by 9 bases, with 8 bases of the junction left unmatched. The DNA for the CDR3 is TGTGCCAGCTCACCCCCGGGACAGGGGGCAGGGAGCTACACCTTC. Translated: CASSPPGQGAGSYTF.

The chain employs TRBV19 and TRBJ2-5, with D possibly matching TRBD1 (5 bases). Germline CDR1 is LNHDA and CDR2 is SQIVND (reference sequence). This CDR3 spans 15 amino acids. V was trimmed by 4 bases and J by 1 base, leaving 13 bases between them. The CDR3 DNA reads as TGTGCCAGTAGTACGGAAAAGGGGATCCAAGAGACCCAGTACTTC. It is translated as CASSTEKGIQETQYF. The variable domain in full, with the rest retrieved from reference TRBV19 and TRBJ2-5, is DGGITQSPKYLFRKEGQNVTLSCEQNLNHDAMYWYRQDPGQGLRLIYYSQIVNDFQKGDIAEGYSVSREKKESFPLTVTSAQKNPTAFYLCASSTEKGIQETQYFGPGTRLLVL.

This clone was seen more than once but under ten times. The chain is built from TRBV5-1 and TRBJ2-7, with TRBD2 matching 7 bases. In germline, CDR1 is SGHRS, CDR2 YFSETQ. The CDR3 contains 15 residues. Germline trimming cut 0 bases from V and 5 bases from J; bases unmatched to any gene: 8. The CDR3 here is CASSLVAGEKDEQYF. In DNA form, the CDR3 reads TGCGCCAGCAGCTTGGTGGCGGGGGAAAAGGACGAGCAGTACTTC.

This clone was seen a few times. This rearrangement joins TRBV30 to TRBJ1-6, with D unclear. The CDR3 totals 13 residues. V was cut by 0 bases and J by 8 bases, with 8 bases left in between. Germline values: CDR1 GTSNPN, CDR2 SVGIG (reference sequence). The chain's CDR3 is CAWSVDVDSPLHF. In DNA, the CDR3 is TGTGCCTGGAGTGTAGATGTAGATTCACCCCTCCACTTT.

The CDR3 region has the DNA TGCGCCAGCAGTGAAGGACAGGGAAATCAGCCCCAGCATTTT. Translated: CASSEGQGNQPQHF. The chain combines TRBV10-1 with TRBJ1-5; TRBD1 aligns across 8 bases. The V and J ends lost 3 bases and 4 bases, in that order; junction bases with no gene match: 2. This CDR3 is 14 amino acids long. Germline loops: CDR1 WNHNN, CDR2 SYGVQD (reference sequence).

This chain links TRBV12-3 or TRBV12-4 with TRBJ1-1, with a possible D match to TRBD1 (6 bases). This CDR3 region has 13 residues. V was clipped by 3 bases and J by 3 bases, with 8 bases between them. This CDR3 is CASSFKGDTEAFF. For the CDR3, the DNA is TGTGCCAGCAGTTTTAAGGGGGACACTGAAGCTTTCTTT.

J is TRBJ2-7 and V is TRBV19; TRBD2 matches 8 bases. J lost 2 bases, V lost 5 bases, and 5 bases had no gene match. Germline CDR1 reads LNHDA; CDR2 reads SQIVND (reference sequence). The CDR3 is 14 amino acids. The CDR3 region is CASSAGGDTYEQYF. CDR3 bases: TGTGCCAGTAGTGCGGGGGGTGATACCTACGAGCAGTACTTC.

The chain employs TRBV9 and TRBJ1-1; no reliable D call. Germline CDR1 is SGDLS and CDR2 is YYNGEE. CDR3 size: 13 residues. The V gene lost 2 bases and the J gene lost 0 bases, with 5 bases spanning the gap. The CDR3 loop is CASSVIVNTEAFF. CDR3 sequence (DNA): TGTGCCAGCAGCGTCATAGTGAACACTGAAGCTTTCTTT.

The CDR3 here is CATSRDQGGPGGNIQYF. Written as DNA, the CDR3 is TGTGCCACCAGCAGAGACCAGGGGGGACCTGGGGGAAACATTCAGTACTTC. The chain links TRBV15 to TRBJ2-4, with TRBD1 as a possible D gene (7 bases). V was trimmed by 0 bases and J by 6 bases, leaving 18 bases between them. The CDR3 runs to 17 residues. Germline loops: CDR1 LNHNV, CDR2 YYDKDF (reference sequence). Supplemented by reference TRBV15 and TRBJ2-4, the full variable domain reads DAMVIQNPRYQVTQFGKPVTLSCSQTLNHNVMYWYQQKSSQAPKLLFHYYDKDFNNEADTPDNFQSRRPNTSFCFLDIRSPGLGDTAMYLCATSRDQGGPGGNIQYFGAGTRLSVL.